This T cell receptor beta chain was captured in a study of a mutant IDH1 vaccine in newly diagnosed glioma. The study, taken as a whole, reports: Whatever changes occurred in top peripheral T cell clonotypes seemed unrelated to pseudoprogression.

The sample's time point: baseline, week 1 (first vaccination visit). Treatment of the sample: pre-vaccination baseline after standard-of-care therapy. In every donor, the tumor was a new WHO grade 3 or 4 IDH1-mutant, ATRX-lost astrocytoma. Remarks on this clone: Its matching antigen is unknown.

The CDR3 length is 14 residues. The germline V gene has CDR1 ENHRY and CDR2 SYGVKD. The ends lost 6 bases at V and 5 bases at J; junction bases unmatched: 9. Here immunoSEQ multiplex PCR was the method, and the copy in TCRdb shows in-frame clones only, minus some. The table lists 99,000 or so clones, about 90% of them singletons. The input for sequencing was PBMCs, taken from a glioma patient treated with radiotherapy, temozolomide or both. This receptor was identified in a woman in her 50s with glioma. The chain carries TRBV10-3 and TRBJ2-7, with TRBD1 matching 8 bases. Here the CDR3 reads CAISPRGPENEQYF. The CDR3 nucleotides read TGTGCCATCAGCCCCAGGGGGCCGGAAAACGAGCAGTACTTC.